These 17 T cell receptor beta chains share one sample of origin, sequenced in a study of shared clonotypes between healthy human individuals. CD45RO-negative, CCR7-positively selected cells formed the naive CD8 fraction, excluding terminally differentiated effector memory CD45RA+ cells. Sequencing used immunoSEQ multiplex PCR; TCRdb keeps in-frame clones, though not all of them. The table records about 1,900,000 clones, approximately 94% of them present only once. The sequencing sample was made of naive CD8+ T cells sorted from blood. Source of these receptors: a man in his late teens or twenties in good health.

This chain joins TRBV29-1 and TRBJ1-2; D is unclear. V was pared by 7 bases and J by 1 base, with 13 bases between. Germline V gives CDR1 SQVTM, CDR2 ANQGSEA. The CDR3 sequence is 13 residues long. CDR3 amino acids: CSASPGSNYGYTF. CDR3 nucleotide sequence: TGCAGCGCCAGCCCGGGAAGTAACTATGGCTACACCTTC. The variable domain in full, with the rest retrieved from reference TRBV29-1 and TRBJ1-2, is SAVISQKPSRDICQRGTSLTIQCQVDSQVTMMFWYRQQPGQSLTLIATANQGSEATYESGFVIDKFPISRPNLTFSTLTVSNMSPEDSSIYLCSASPGSNYGYTFGSGTRLTVV.

The chain carries TRBV11-2 and TRBJ1-5, with 7 bases identical to TRBD1. J lost 2 bases, V lost 6 bases, and 4 bases had no gene match. The CDR3 runs to 14 residues. The germline gives CDR1 SGHAT, CDR2 FQNNGV. The CDR3 nucleotides read TGTGCCAGCAGTCGACAGGGTGGCAATCAGCCCCAGCATTTT. This sequence encodes CASSRQGGNQPQHF.

The chain carries TRBV30 and TRBJ1-4; 11 nucleotides agree with TRBD1. This CDR3 is 13 amino acids long. The V and J ends lost 5 bases and 6 bases, in that order; junction bases with no gene match: 2. Germline V gives CDR1 GTSNPN, CDR2 SVGIG (reference sequence). CDR3 amino acids: CAWGQGADEKLFF. CDR3 nucleotides: TGTGCCTGGGGACAGGGGGCAGATGAAAAACTGTTTTTT.

A note on this clone: The sample has other DNA sequences that encode this CDR3 too. The chain links TRBV4-1 to TRBJ2-7, with TRBD2 matching 7 bases. CDR3 size: 15 residues. The trim removed 1 base at V and 4 bases at J, leaving 7 bases unmatched. CDR1 MGHRA and CDR2 YSYEKL come from the germline V gene. Here the CDR3 reads CASSQGGGLAYEQYF. CDR3 DNA: TGCGCCAGCAGCCAAGGGGGAGGGCTGGCGTACGAGCAGTACTTC.

This sequence joins TRBV27 and TRBJ2-5; D is perhaps TRBD1 or TRBD2 (7 bases each). CDR1 is MNHEY and CDR2 is SMNVEV in the germline V gene (reference sequence). The CDR3 is 17 residues long. Trimming took 3 bases from V and 2 from J, leaving 19 bases between them. CDR3 region: CASSFLSRGGPQETQYF. DNA for the CDR3: TGTGCCAGCAGTTTTCTTAGCAGGGGGGGCCCTCAAGAGACCCAGTACTTC.

CDR3: CASSVTSGSIDTQYF. In nucleotides, the CDR3 is TGTGCCAGCAGCGTGACTAGCGGGAGTATCGATACGCAGTATTTT. This rearrangement joins TRBV9 to TRBJ2-3, with TRBD2 matching over 12 bases. Germline V CDR1 and CDR2: SGDLS, YYNGEE. There are 15 residues in the CDR3. The J segment lost 6 bases and the V segment lost 2 bases, leaving 4 bases of the junction unmatched.

This clone was detected only once. The chain joins TRBV30 to TRBJ2-5; D perhaps matches TRBD2 (5 bases). The CDR3 consists of 12 residues. V was trimmed by 7 bases and J by 1 base, leaving 10 bases between them. In germline, CDR1 is GTSNPN, CDR2 SVGIG (reference sequence). The CDR3 protein is CASDFSQETQYF. DNA of the CDR3: TGTGCCTCGGACTTCTCCCAAGAGACCCAGTACTTC.

The chain is built from TRBV4-3 and TRBJ2-5; the D call may be TRBD1 or TRBD2 (5 bases each). The CDR3 has 14 residues. V lost 0 bases, J lost 5 bases, and 10 bases lay in between. CDR1 is LGHNA and CDR2 is YSLEER in the germline V gene. CDR3 protein: CASSQDRGAETQYF. In nucleotides, the CDR3 is TGCGCCAGCAGCCAAGATAGGGGAGCGGAGACCCAGTACTTC.

Remarks on this clone: The junction departs from the called germline gene at one end, perhaps through a read error. The chain joins TRBV13 to TRBJ2-2; the D gene is possibly TRBD1 (5 bases). The length of the CDR3 is 14 residues. Looked up from germline, CDR1 is PRHDT and CDR2 is FYEKMQ (reference sequence). CDR3 sequence: CASSIGQNTGELFF. CDR3 bases: TGTGCCAGCAGCATAGGACAAAACACCGGGGAGCTGTTTTTT.

This clone was seen just once. This chain joins TRBV27 and TRBJ2-7, with 8 bases matching TRBD1. CDR1 is MNHEY and CDR2 is SMNVEV in the germline V gene (reference sequence). With 5 bases clipped from V and 4 bases from J, the junction kept 13 bases outside the gene matches. This CDR3 spans 16 amino acids. CDR3 protein: CASSTSDRARGYEQYF. The CDR3 DNA is TGTGCCAGCAGTACCTCGGACAGGGCGAGGGGTTACGAGCAGTACTTC.

This chain links TRBV4-3 with TRBJ1-1, with D possibly matching TRBD1 (6 bases). The CDR3 length is 14 residues. V dropped 4 bases and J dropped 2 bases, with 11 bases sitting between them. From germline, CDR1 is LGHNA and CDR2 YSLEER. The CDR3 DNA reads as TGCGCCAGCAGCCTCGGGACATTTAACACTGAAGCTTTCTTT. It codes for CASSLGTFNTEAFF.

This clone was counted a single time. The rearrangement uses TRBV4-3 and TRBJ1-3, with D tentatively TRBD1 (5 bases). The CDR3 has 13 amino acids. CDR1 is LGHNA, CDR2 YSLEER, per germline. Trimming removed 8 bases from V and 3 bases from J, with 11 bases in between. The DNA of the CDR3 is TGCGCCAGCGCTTGGGGACTTGGAAACACCATATATTTT. It specifies CASAWGLGNTIYF.

The V call is TRBV4-3, the J call TRBJ2-4; a weak D match, TRBD1 (6 bases). V dropped 0 bases and J dropped 0 bases, with 9 bases sitting between them. Germline V gene lookup returns CDR1 LGHNA and CDR2 YSLEER. This CDR3 is built from 16 residues. The CDR3 coding sequence is TGCGCCAGCAGCCAAGAGGGACACCTAGCCAAAAACATTCAGTACTTC. Translated, it gives CASSQEGHLAKNIQYF.

With respect to this clone: The same CDR3 is also encoded by other DNA sequences in this sample. The rearrangement joins TRBV5-6 to TRBJ2-7; no definite D call. The germline V and J ends were trimmed by 0 bases and 3 bases, with 7 bases remaining between them. The CDR3 is 13 residues long. Germline V lookup: CDR1 SGHDT, CDR2 YYEEEE. CDR3 amino acids: CASSLGLNYEQYF. The CDR3 bases are TGTGCCAGCAGCTTGGGACTGAACTACGAGCAGTACTTC.

This chain connects TRBV11-3 to TRBJ2-7; the D is unclear. V lost 1 base, J lost 0 bases, and 4 bases lay in between. Germline loops: CDR1 SGHNT, CDR2 YENEEA. CDR3 length: 13 amino acids. Written as DNA, the CDR3 is TGTGCCAGCAGCTTAGGGAACTCCTACGAGCAGTACTTC. It codes for CASSLGNSYEQYF.

The chain carries TRBV5-1 and TRBJ2-7; D remains ambiguous. Germline V CDR1 and CDR2: SGHRS, YFSETQ. CDR3 length equals 11 residues. The ends were cut back, 8 bases at V and 4 bases at J, with 10 bases in the middle. The CDR3 DNA reads TGCGCCAGTAGGACGGGTTACGAGCAGTACTTC. This encodes CASRTGYEQYF.

CDR3 protein: CASSLGLSTEQYF. The CDR3 nucleotides read TGTGCCAGCAGCTTAGGACTTTCAACCGAGCAGTACTTC. This chain connects TRBV11-2 to TRBJ2-7; D remains ambiguous. CDR1 is SGHAT and CDR2 is FQNNGV in the germline V gene. This CDR3 region has 13 residues. Trimming cost V 1 base and J 6 bases, with 10 bases left between them. The full variable domain, rest sourced from reference TRBV11-2 and TRBJ2-7, is EAGVAQSPRYKIIEKRQSVAFWCNPISGHATLYWYQQILGQGPKLLIQFQNNGVVDDSQLPKDRFSAERLKGVDSTLKIQPAKLEDSAVYLCASSLGLSTEQYFGPGTRLTVT.